This T cell receptor beta chain was documented in a study of technical replicates of blood from a handful of donors. The germline gives CDR1 MNHEY, CDR2 SVGAGI. Trimming took 4 bases from V and 4 from J; bases not matched to a gene: 1. The CDR3 loop spans 15 amino acids. Method: immunoSEQ multiplex PCR; TCRdb's copy keeps in-frame clones and lacks some. The table shows 65,000 to 90,000 clones, with roughly 85% occurring only once. Sequenced sample: PBMCs. The V call is TRBV6-5, the J call TRBJ2-3, with TRBD2 identical over 14 bases. The sequence derives from a human donor in good health. Some clones in this sample may be carry-over from other donors' samples. In DNA, the CDR3 is TGTGCCAGCAGTTCGACTAGCGGGAGGGCAGATACGCAGTATTTT. This translates into CASSSTSGRADTQYF.